Below, 13 T cell receptor beta chains from the same sample are listed, as sequenced in a study of beta chain features in type 1 diabetes. Since all of the isolated RNA was reverse transcribed, expressed TCRB transcripts were what got sequenced. Only in-frame clones appear in the TCRdb table, and some are missing; sequencing was by immunoSEQ multiplex PCR. Among 300,000 or so clones listed, 7% to 9% were seen once. Sequencing input: central memory CD4+ T cells from blood. The origin of the receptors is a woman under 30 in good health.

V is TRBV28 and J is TRBJ2-1, with 10 bases matching TRBD2. This CDR3 has 16 amino acids. Germline V gene sequence: CDR1 MDHEN, CDR2 SYDVKM. The trim removed 2 bases at V and 4 bases at J, leaving 5 bases unmatched. The DNA of the CDR3 is TGTGCCAGCAGTTTAATTGCTAGCGGGAGTTACAATGAGCAGTTCTTC. Protein sequence: CASSLIASGSYNEQFF.

This clone was recorded many times. V and J are TRBV5-8 and TRBJ2-1, with 14 bases matching TRBD2. Germline assignment: CDR1 SGHTS and CDR2 YDEGEE. The CDR3 is 17 residues long. Trimming at V came to 0 bases and at J to 9 bases, leaving 8 bases not matched to a gene. DNA for the CDR3: TGTGCCAGCAGCTTGGCCGGGACTAGCGGGAGTGTAGGTGAGCAGTTCTTC. Translating it yields CASSLAGTSGSVGEQFF.

This clone has a handful of counts. The chain uses TRBV4-3 and TRBJ2-3; D could derive from TRBD1 or TRBD2 (5 bases each). Germline loops: CDR1 LGHNA, CDR2 YSLEER. The CDR3 spans 14 residues. The ends were cut back, 4 bases at V and 4 bases at J, with 12 bases in the middle. The CDR3 spells CASSLEGMPDTQYF. The CDR3 nucleotides read TGCGCCAGCAGCCTAGAGGGGATGCCAGATACGCAGTATTTT.

This clone was recorded a few times. This chain connects TRBV15 to TRBJ2-1; D remains unclear. This CDR3 is 14 amino acids long. Trimming took off 3 bases at V and 1 base at J, with 7 bases between the two ends. Germline V gene data show CDR1 as LNHNV and CDR2 as YYDKDF (reference sequence). The CDR3 DNA reads as TGTGCCACCAGCAGTGGGCGGTCCTACAATGAGCAGTTCTTC. Translated, it gives CATSSGRSYNEQFF.

This clone was detected only a few times. This chain joins TRBV7-3 and TRBJ2-2, with D tentatively TRBD1 or TRBD2 (6 bases each). The CDR3 is 15 residues long. Germline V gene sequence: CDR1 SGHTA, CDR2 FQGTGA. The V and J ends lost 1 base and 6 bases respectively, with 12 bases between them. The CDR3 DNA sequence: TGTGCCAGCAGCTTAAAGGGGGGACCCCCCGGGGAGCTGTTTTTT. Its translation is CASSLKGGPPGELFF.

This clone was found a few times. This CDR3 is CASNTDQTQYF. CDR3 in DNA: TGTGCCAGCAACACCGACCAAACCCAGTACTTC. The J gene is TRBJ2-5, the V gene TRBV6-6, with D uncertain. The V gene's germline CDR1 is MNHNY and CDR2 SVGAGI (reference sequence). The ends were cut back, 7 bases at V and 8 bases at J, with 11 bases in the middle. CDR3 length equals 11 residues.

This clone showed up just a few times. J is TRBJ2-7 and V is TRBV27, with 10 nucleotides matching TRBD1. Germline trimming cut 5 bases from V and 4 bases from J; bases unmatched to any gene: 8. Germline CDR1 MNHEY, CDR2 SMNVEV (reference sequence). The length of the CDR3 is 15 residues. The CDR3 is CASSLRQGAGYEQYF. In nucleotides, the CDR3 is TGTGCCAGCAGTCTCAGACAGGGGGCCGGGTACGAGCAGTACTTC.

The CDR3 is CASSPKAGVHEQYF. The CDR3 DNA reads as TGTGCCAGCTCACCCAAAGCGGGAGTCCACGAGCAGTACTTC. The rearrangement uses TRBV18 and TRBJ2-7; 8 bases align to TRBD2. The CDR3 consists of 14 residues. J was trimmed by 5 bases and V by 3 bases; bases with no gene match: 6. Germline V gives CDR1 KGHSH, CDR2 LQKENI.

This clone was seen more than once but under ten times. The chain carries TRBV29-1 and TRBJ1-2; D unresolved. V dropped 0 bases and J dropped 4 bases, with 12 bases sitting between them. Per germline, CDR1 SQVTM and CDR2 ANQGSEA. This CDR3 has 14 residues. This CDR3 is CSVEERGRTYGYTF. The CDR3 DNA reads TGCAGCGTTGAAGAACGAGGGCGTACCTATGGCTACACCTTC.

This clone was picked up many times. This rearrangement joins TRBV2 to TRBJ2-1; TRBD2 matches 13 bases. V was pared by 5 bases and J by 9 bases, with 16 bases of the junction left unmatched. The CDR3 has 18 amino acids. Germline V gives CDR1 SNHLY, CDR2 FYNNEI. CDR3 sequence (DNA): TGTGCCAGCAGTTTTATATCACTAGCGGGAGGGATACAGCCTGAGCAGTTCTTC. It is translated as CASSFISLAGGIQPEQFF.

The chain links TRBV7-2 to TRBJ2-5; 8 nucleotides line up with TRBD2. This CDR3 contains 13 residues. The junction had 1 base not matched to a gene; V was cut back by 5 bases and J by 2 bases. Germline CDR1 and CDR2: SGHTA and FQGNSA. The CDR3, as DNA: TGTGCCAGCAGCCGCGGGAGGCAAGAGACCCAGTACTTC. It specifies CASSRGRQETQYF.

This clone was seen a few times. The chain combines TRBV15 with TRBJ1-2, with D possibly matching TRBD1 (5 bases). The CDR3 has 15 amino acids. The ends were cut back, 0 bases at V and 7 bases at J, with 15 bases in the middle. The germline V gene encodes CDR1 LNHNV and CDR2 YYDKDF (reference sequence). In nucleotides, the CDR3 is TGTGCCACCAGCAGAGAGTTCGGATCCGGGGGTGGCTACACCTTC. The encoded protein is CATSREFGSGGGYTF.

The sample holds many counts of this clone. The rearrangement joins TRBV2 to TRBJ2-7; either TRBD1 or TRBD2 may fit D (5 bases each). CDR3 length equals 16 residues. Germline lookup yields CDR1 SNHLY and CDR2 FYNNEI. The V gene lost 3 bases and the J gene lost 2 bases, with 17 bases spanning the gap. This chain's CDR3 is CASSDLEGTGPYEQYF. CDR3 DNA: TGTGCCAGCAGTGACCTAGAGGGGACGGGTCCCTACGAGCAGTACTTC.